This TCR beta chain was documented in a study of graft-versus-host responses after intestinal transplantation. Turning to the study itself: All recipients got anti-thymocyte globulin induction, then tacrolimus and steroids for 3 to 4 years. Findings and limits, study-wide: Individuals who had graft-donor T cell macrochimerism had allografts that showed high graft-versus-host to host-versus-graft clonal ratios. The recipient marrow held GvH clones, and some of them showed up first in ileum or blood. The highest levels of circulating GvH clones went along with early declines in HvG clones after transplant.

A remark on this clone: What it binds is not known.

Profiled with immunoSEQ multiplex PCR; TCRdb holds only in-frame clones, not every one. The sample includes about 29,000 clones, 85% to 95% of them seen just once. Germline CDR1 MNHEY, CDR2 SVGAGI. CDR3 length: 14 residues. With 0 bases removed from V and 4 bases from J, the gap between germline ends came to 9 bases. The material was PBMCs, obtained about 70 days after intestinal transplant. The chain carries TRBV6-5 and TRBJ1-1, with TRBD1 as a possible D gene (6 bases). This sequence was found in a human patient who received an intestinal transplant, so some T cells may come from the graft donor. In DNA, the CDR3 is TGTGCCAGCAGTTACTCCCTACAGGGCACTGAAGCTTTCTTT. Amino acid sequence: CASSYSLQGTEAFF.